The next 3 T cell receptor beta chains were all read from a single sample in a study of cytomegalovirus exposure and HLA in healthy donors. Use of 60 Vbeta and 13 Jbeta primers characterized the PCR. Repertoires were generated with immunoSEQ multiplex PCR, while TCRdb's copy carries only in-frame clones and drops some. The sample carries approximately 180,000 clones, over 60% recorded once. The material sequenced was PBMCs. Every receptor here comes from a middle-aged man in good health and CMV-seropositive.

The chain links TRBV28 to TRBJ1-5, with TRBD1 matching over 10 bases. The CDR3 is 15 amino acids. The germline V gene encodes CDR1 MDHEN and CDR2 SYDVKM. V gave up 6 bases and J gave up 4 bases; unmatched junction bases: 6. The CDR3 nucleotides read TGTGCCAGCAGATACAGGGACAGGGGAAATCAGCCCCAGCATTTT. Amino acid sequence: CASRYRDRGNQPQHF.

The chain joins TRBV13 to TRBJ2-4; TRBD2 agrees at 7 bases. Germline V gene sequence: CDR1 PRHDT, CDR2 FYEKMQ (reference sequence). The CDR3 totals 15 residues. The ends lost 3 bases at V and 7 bases at J; junction bases unmatched: 9. CDR3 residues: CASSFLREEGNIQYF. CDR3 DNA: TGTGCCAGCAGCTTTCTTCGGGAGGAGGGGAACATTCAGTACTTC.

The gene calls are TRBV6-5 and TRBJ1-2; D not resolved. The V and J ends lost 8 bases and 7 bases respectively, with 14 bases between them. Germline-derived CDR1 and CDR2 are MNHEY and SVGAGI. This CDR3 is 12 amino acids long. The CDR3 region is CASFGSAGGYTF. The CDR3 DNA reads TGTGCCAGCTTCGGGAGTGCGGGTGGCTACACCTTC.